This is a list of T cell receptor beta chains from one sample in a study of blood T cell repertoires in COVID-19. Clones were read by immunoSEQ multiplex PCR, and TCRdb kept only the in-frame ones, dropping some. The sample lists some 200,000 clones, approximately 90% occurring once. Sequencing was performed on peripheral blood. The receptor set was obtained from a man between 35 and 55 years old with active or convalescent COVID-19. Each CDR3 is given with its conserved first and last residue. Each record gives: CDR3 length, D gene, V gene, clone size, J gene, CDR3 protein, CDR3 DNA. D genes are given only for firm matches. Only some rows state a clone size, as once, few, many or a class for expanded clones.

14	NA	TRBV25-1	NA	TRBJ2-5	CASSVGGAQETQYF	TGTGCCAGCAGTGTTGGGGGGGCCCAAGAGACCCAGTACTTC
12	NA	TRBV12-3/TRBV12-4	once	TRBJ1-2	CASSLDSYGYTF	TGTGCCAGCAGTTTAGACAGCTATGGCTACACCTTC
16	TRBD2	TRBV11-3	NA	TRBJ2-3	CASSPRLARNTDTQYF	TGTGCCAGCAGCCCCAGACTAGCGCGTAACACAGATACGCAGTATTTT
16	NA	TRBV19	NA	TRBJ1-5	CASSITSYHSNQPQHF	TGTGCCAGTAGTATAACAAGTTATCATAGCAATCAGCCCCAGCATTTT
15	NA	TRBV7-9	NA	TRBJ1-1	CASSLIDRENTEAFF	TGTGCCAGCAGCTTAATCGATAGAGAGAACACTGAAGCTTTCTTT
13	TRBD1	TRBV7-2	NA	TRBJ2-2	CASSTTGIGELFF	TGTGCCAGCAGCACGACAGGGATCGGGGAGCTGTTTTTT
13	TRBD1	TRBV12-3/TRBV12-4	NA	TRBJ1-6	CASSVRDRGPLHF	TGTGCCAGCAGCGTACGAGACAGGGGCCCCCTCCACTTT
18	NA	TRBV7-2	NA	TRBJ1-2	CASSANHIRGRANYGYTF	TGTGCCAGCAGCGCAAATCACATCAGGGGAAGAGCTAACTATGGCTACACCTTC
14	TRBD1	TRBV7-9	NA	TRBJ1-3	CASSPGQADGTIYF	TGTGCCAGCAGCCCGGGACAGGCGGATGGCACCATATATTTT
16	TRBD1	TRBV5-3	few	TRBJ2-2	CARSLGRGRNTGELFF	TGTGCCAGAAGCTTGGGCAGGGGGCGAAACACCGGGGAGCTGTTTTTT
11	NA	TRBV20-1	NA	TRBJ1-2	CSATTGNGYTF	TGCAGTGCCACTACAGGGAACGGCTACACCTTC
17	TRBD1	TRBV7-9	NA	TRBJ1-2	CASSPTPKGTANYGYTF	TGTGCCAGCAGCCCAACCCCGAAGGGGACAGCTAACTATGGCTACACCTTC
15	NA	TRBV30	NA	TRBJ2-2	CAWSISGDGTGELFF	TGTGCCTGGAGTATTTCAGGGGACGGGACCGGGGAGCTGTTTTTT